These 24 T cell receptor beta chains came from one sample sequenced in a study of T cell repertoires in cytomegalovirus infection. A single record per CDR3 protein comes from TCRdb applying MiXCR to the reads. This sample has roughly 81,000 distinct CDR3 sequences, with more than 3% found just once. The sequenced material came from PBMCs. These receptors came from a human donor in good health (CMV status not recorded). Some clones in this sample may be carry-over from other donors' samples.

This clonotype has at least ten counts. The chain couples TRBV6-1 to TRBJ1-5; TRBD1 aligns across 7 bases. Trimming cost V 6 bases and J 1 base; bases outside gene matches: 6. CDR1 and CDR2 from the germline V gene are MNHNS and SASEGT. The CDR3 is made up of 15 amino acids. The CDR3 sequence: CASRLDRSSNQPQHF. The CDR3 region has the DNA TGTGCCAGCAGGCTGGACAGGTCAAGCAATCAGCCCCAGCATTTT.

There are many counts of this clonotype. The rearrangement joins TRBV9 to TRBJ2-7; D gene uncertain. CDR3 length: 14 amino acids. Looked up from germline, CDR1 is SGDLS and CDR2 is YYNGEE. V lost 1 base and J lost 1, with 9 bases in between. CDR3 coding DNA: TGTGCCAGCAGCGTAACCACCTATTCCTACGAGCAGTACTTC. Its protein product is CASSVTTYSYEQYF.

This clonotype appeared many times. In nucleotides, the CDR3 is TGCAGCGTTGTCAGGATCCAAGAGACCCAGTACTTC. It specifies CSVVRIQETQYF. V and J are TRBV29-1 and TRBJ2-5; D unresolved. The CDR3 is 12 amino acids. The germline CDR1 and CDR2 sequences are SQVTM and ANQGSEA. Trimming took 4 bases from V and 1 from J, leaving 7 bases between them.

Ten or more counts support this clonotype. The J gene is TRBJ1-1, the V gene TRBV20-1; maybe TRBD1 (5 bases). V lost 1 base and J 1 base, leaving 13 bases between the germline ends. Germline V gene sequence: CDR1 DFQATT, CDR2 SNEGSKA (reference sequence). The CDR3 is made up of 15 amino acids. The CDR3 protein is CSARGPRGANTEAFF. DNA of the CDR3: TGCAGTGCTAGAGGGCCTAGGGGAGCGAACACTGAAGCTTTCTTT.

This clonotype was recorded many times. As DNA, the CDR3 is TGTGCCAGCAGTTACGAGGGACGGACCATGAACACTGAAGCTTTCTTT. Residues: CASSYEGRTMNTEAFF. V is TRBV6-2 or TRBV6-3 and J is TRBJ1-1; tentative D call: TRBD1 (5 bases). Looked up from germline, CDR1 is MNHEY and CDR2 is SVGEGT. V dropped 2 bases and J dropped 0 bases, with 13 bases sitting between them. The CDR3 runs 16 residues.

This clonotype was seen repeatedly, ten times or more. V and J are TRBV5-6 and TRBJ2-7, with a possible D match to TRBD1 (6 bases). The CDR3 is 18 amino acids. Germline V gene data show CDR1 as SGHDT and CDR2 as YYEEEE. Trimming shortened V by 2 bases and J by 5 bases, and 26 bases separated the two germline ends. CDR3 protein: CASSFFVSGHNKGHEQYF. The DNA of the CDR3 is TGTGCCAGCAGCTTTTTTGTTTCGGGACACAATAAAGGCCACGAGCAGTACTTC.

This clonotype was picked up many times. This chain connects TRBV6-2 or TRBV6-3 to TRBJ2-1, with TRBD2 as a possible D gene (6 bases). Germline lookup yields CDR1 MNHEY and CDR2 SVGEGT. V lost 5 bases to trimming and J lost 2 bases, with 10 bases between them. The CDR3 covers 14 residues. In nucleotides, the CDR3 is TGTGCCAGCAGTGGAGGGTACCCCTACAATGAGCAGTTCTTC. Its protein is CASSGGYPYNEQFF.

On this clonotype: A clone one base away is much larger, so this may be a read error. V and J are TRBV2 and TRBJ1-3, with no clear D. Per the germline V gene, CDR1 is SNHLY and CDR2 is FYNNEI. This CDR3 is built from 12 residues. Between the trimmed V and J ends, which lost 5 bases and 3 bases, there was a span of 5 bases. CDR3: CASSTGGNTIYF. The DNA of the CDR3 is TGTGCCAGCAGTACCGGTGGAAACACCATATATTTT.

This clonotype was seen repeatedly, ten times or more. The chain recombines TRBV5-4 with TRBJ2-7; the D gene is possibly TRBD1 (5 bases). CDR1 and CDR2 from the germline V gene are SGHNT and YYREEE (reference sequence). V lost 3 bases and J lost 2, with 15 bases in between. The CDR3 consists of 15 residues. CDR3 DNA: TGTGCCAGCAGCTCCCGCAGGGAATCTACCTACGAGCAGTACTTC. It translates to CASSSRRESTYEQYF.

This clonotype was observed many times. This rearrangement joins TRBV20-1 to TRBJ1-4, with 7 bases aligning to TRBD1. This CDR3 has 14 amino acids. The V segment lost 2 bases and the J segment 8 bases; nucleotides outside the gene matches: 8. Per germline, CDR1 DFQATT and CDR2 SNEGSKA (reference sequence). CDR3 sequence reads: CSARRRGANEKLFF. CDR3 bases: TGCAGTGCTAGACGCAGGGGGGCAAACGAAAAACTGTTTTTT.

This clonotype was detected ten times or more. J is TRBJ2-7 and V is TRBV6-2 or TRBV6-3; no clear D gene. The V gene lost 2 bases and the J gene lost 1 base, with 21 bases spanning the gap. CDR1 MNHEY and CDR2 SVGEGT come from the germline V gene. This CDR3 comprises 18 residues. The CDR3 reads CASSYGGREEGWSYEQYF. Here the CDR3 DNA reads TGTGCCAGCAGTTACGGCGGAAGAGAGGAAGGGTGGTCCTACGAGCAGTACTTC.

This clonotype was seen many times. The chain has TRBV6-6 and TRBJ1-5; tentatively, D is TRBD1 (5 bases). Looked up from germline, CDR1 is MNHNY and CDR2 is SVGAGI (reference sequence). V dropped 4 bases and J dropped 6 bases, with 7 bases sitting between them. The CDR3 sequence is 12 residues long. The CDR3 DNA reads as TGTGCCAGCAGTTCCCAGGGTCAGCCCCAGCATTTT. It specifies CASSSQGQPQHF.

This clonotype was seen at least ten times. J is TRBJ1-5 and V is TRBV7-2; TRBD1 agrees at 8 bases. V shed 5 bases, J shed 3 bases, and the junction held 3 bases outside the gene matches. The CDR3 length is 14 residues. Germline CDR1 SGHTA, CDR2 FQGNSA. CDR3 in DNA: TGTGCCAGCAGCCGGGACAGGAACAATCAGCCCCAGCATTTT. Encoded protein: CASSRDRNNQPQHF.

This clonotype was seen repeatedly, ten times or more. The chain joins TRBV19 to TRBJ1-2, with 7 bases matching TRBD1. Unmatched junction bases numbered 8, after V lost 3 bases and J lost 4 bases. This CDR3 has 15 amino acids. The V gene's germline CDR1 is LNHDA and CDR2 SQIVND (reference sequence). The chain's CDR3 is CASSIPDRVLYGYTF. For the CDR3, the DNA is TGTGCCAGTAGTATCCCCGACAGGGTCCTCTATGGCTACACCTTC.

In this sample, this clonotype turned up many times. CDR3 amino acids: CASSILGTDHSQPQHF. CDR3 in DNA: TGTGCCAGTAGTATTCTCGGGACAGACCATAGCCAGCCCCAGCATTTT. V usage is TRBV19 and J usage is TRBJ1-5, with 7 bases lining up with TRBD1. Per germline, CDR1 LNHDA and CDR2 SQIVND (reference sequence). The CDR3 totals 16 residues. The trim removed 3 bases at V and 7 bases at J, leaving 12 bases unmatched.

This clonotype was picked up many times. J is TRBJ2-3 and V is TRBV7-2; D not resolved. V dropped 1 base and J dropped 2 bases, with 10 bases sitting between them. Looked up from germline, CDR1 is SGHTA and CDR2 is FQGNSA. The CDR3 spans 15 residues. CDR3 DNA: TGTGCCAGCAGCTTAGGGGCCAGGACCACAGATACGCAGTATTTT. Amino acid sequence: CASSLGARTTDTQYF.

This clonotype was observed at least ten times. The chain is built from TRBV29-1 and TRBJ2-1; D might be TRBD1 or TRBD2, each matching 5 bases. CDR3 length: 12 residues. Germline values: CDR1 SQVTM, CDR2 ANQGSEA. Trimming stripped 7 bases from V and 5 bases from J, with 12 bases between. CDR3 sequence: CSGGVFNNEQFF. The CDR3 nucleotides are TGCAGCGGAGGGGTCTTCAACAATGAGCAGTTCTTC.

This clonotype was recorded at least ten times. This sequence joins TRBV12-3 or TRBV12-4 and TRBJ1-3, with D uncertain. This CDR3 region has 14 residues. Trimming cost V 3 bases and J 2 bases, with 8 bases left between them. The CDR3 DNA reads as TGTGCCAGCAGTTTTAGTGTAACTGGAAACACCATATATTTT. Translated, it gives CASSFSVTGNTIYF.

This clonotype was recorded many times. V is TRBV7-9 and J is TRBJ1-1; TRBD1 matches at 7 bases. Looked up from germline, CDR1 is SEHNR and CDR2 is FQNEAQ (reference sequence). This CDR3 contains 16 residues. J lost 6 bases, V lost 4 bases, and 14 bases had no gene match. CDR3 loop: CASSSRTGANFAEAFF. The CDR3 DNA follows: TGTGCCAGCAGCTCCAGGACAGGTGCTAATTTCGCTGAAGCTTTCTTT. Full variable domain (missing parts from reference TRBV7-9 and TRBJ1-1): DTGVSQNPRHKITKRGQNVTFRCDPISEHNRLYWYRQTLGQGPEFLTYFQNEAQLEKSRLLSDRFSAERPKGSFSTLEIQRTEQGDSAMYLCASSSRTGANFAEAFFGQGTRLTVV.

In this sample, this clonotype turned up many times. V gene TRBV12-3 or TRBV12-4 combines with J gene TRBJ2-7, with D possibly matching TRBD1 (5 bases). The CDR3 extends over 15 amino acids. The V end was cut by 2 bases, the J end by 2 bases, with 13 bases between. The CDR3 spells CASSLYQGWPYEQYF. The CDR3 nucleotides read TGTGCCAGCAGTTTATACCAGGGATGGCCCTACGAGCAGTACTTC.

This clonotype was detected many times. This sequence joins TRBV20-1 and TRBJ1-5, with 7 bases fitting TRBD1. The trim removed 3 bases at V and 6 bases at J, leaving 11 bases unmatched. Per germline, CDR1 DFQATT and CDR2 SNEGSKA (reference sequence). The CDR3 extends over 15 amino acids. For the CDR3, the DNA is TGCAGTGCTAGTCCACTATTCCAGGGGGGTCAGCCCCAGCATTTT. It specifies CSASPLFQGGQPQHF.

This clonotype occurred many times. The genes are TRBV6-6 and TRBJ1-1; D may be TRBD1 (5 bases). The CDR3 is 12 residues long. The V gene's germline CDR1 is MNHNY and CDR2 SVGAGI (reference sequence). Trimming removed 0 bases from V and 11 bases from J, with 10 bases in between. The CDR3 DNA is TGTGCCAGCAGTTACTCGGGTGGGGGGGCTTTCTTT. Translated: CASSYSGGGAFF.

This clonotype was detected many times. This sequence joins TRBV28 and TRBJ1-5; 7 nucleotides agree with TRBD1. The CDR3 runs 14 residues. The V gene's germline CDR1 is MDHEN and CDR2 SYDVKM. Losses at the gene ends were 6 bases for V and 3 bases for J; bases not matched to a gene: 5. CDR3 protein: CASRRGQINQPQHF. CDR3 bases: TGTGCCAGCAGGAGGGGACAGATCAATCAGCCCCAGCATTTT.

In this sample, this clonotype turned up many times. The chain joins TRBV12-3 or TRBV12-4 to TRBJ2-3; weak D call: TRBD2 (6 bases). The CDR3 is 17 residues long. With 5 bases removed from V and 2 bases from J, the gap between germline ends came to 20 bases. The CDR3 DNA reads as TGTGCCAGCAGTCCCGGGACTTGGCTATCCCCCACAGATACGCAGTATTTT. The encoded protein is CASSPGTWLSPTDTQYF.